One sample yielded the 28 T cell receptor beta chains listed below, sequenced in a study of T cells in Graves' hyperthyroidism and ophthalmopathy. Using RNA transcripts as the source, TCR beta CDR3 regions were amplified. With the HTBI primer set, the TCR CDR3 went through a first round of RT-PCR. One entry per CDR3 protein results from TCRdb running MiXCR on the multiplex PCR reads. The sample has around 440,000 distinct CDR3 sequences, 15% to 19% seen once; the top ten hold roughly 8%. The sample taken for sequencing was blood. These TCRs come from a woman younger than 30 with Graves' hyperthyroidism.

This clonotype has at least ten counts. The chain recombines TRBV3-1 with TRBJ2-7; D remains unclear. The length of the CDR3 is 12 residues. Looked up from germline, CDR1 is LGHDT and CDR2 is YNNKEL (reference sequence). V was pared by 0 bases and J by 6 bases, with 6 bases between. CDR3 coding DNA: TGTGCCAGCAGCCAAGATCGGGTCGAGCAGTACTTC. Protein: CASSQDRVEQYF.

About this clonotype: One end of the junction does not line up with germline, which may come from a read error. The V call is TRBV3-1, the J call TRBJ1-6, with TRBD1 identical over 7 bases. Per the germline V gene, CDR1 is LGHDT and CDR2 is YNNKEL (reference sequence). The CDR3 has 14 residues. The CDR3 DNA follows: TGTACCAGCAGCTCCGGGACAGAGAATTCACCCCTCCACTTT. Its translation: CTSSSGTENSPLHF.

This clonotype was detected many times. The genes are TRBV28 and TRBJ2-7; D unclear. V was trimmed by 3 bases and J by 2 bases, leaving 17 bases between them. The CDR3 has 16 amino acids. Germline-derived CDR1 and CDR2 are MDHEN and SYDVKM. The CDR3 nucleotides are TGTGCCAGCAGTTTGTTTACCTCTACTGGCCCCTACGAGCAGTACTTC. This translates into CASSLFTSTGPYEQYF.

This clonotype was seen at least ten times. CDR3 sequence: CASSLGQGNGEQYF. The CDR3 DNA follows: TGCGCCAGCAGCTTGGGACAGGGGAATGGCGAGCAGTACTTC. J is TRBJ2-7 and V is TRBV5-1, with 8 positions matching TRBD1. Looked up from germline, CDR1 is SGHRS and CDR2 is YFSETQ. The CDR3 has 14 residues. With 0 bases clipped from V and 6 bases from J, the junction kept 5 bases outside the gene matches.

This clonotype was seen at least ten times. This chain links TRBV5-4 with TRBJ2-3; 11 bases are a match to TRBD2. The trim removed 2 bases at V and 5 bases at J, leaving 7 bases unmatched. CDR1 is SGHNT, CDR2 YYREEE, per germline (reference sequence). This CDR3 spans 16 amino acids. CDR3 loop: CASSFTLAGGLDTQYF. For the CDR3, the DNA is TGTGCCAGCAGCTTTACCCTAGCGGGAGGATTAGATACGCAGTATTTT.

This clonotype was detected many times. The chain carries TRBV7-9 and TRBJ1-1; D is unresolved. This CDR3 region has 13 residues. CDR1 and CDR2 from the germline V gene are SEHNR and FQNEAQ (reference sequence). V was clipped by 2 bases and J by 5 bases, with 9 bases between them. Here the CDR3 reads CASSLFGETEAFF. The CDR3 DNA reads TGTGCCAGCAGCTTATTCGGGGAAACTGAAGCTTTCTTT.

This clonotype turned up a few times. The chain employs TRBV19 and TRBJ1-5; D gene ambiguous. Germline CDR1 reads LNHDA; CDR2 reads SQIVND (reference sequence). This CDR3 contains 15 residues. V dropped 3 bases and J dropped 0 bases, with 9 bases sitting between them. CDR3 sequence reads: CASSMVGPSNQPQHF. As DNA, the CDR3 is TGTGCCAGTAGTATGGTAGGACCTAGCAATCAGCCCCAGCATTTT.

Ten or more counts support this clonotype. The rearrangement links TRBV29-1 to TRBJ2-2; 9 bases fit TRBD2. The CDR3 loop spans 14 amino acids. CDR1 SQVTM and CDR2 ANQGSEA come from the germline V gene. V trimming: 5 bases; J trimming: 5 bases; junction bases outside the gene matches: 6. CDR3 nucleotide sequence: TGCAGCGTTCGACTAGCGGTGGTGACCGGGGAGCTGTTTTTT. Residues: CSVRLAVVTGELFF.

This clonotype was seen many times. The chain carries TRBV12-5 and TRBJ1-5, with D tentatively TRBD1 (5 bases). There are 12 residues in the CDR3. The germline gives CDR1 LGHNT, CDR2 FRNRAP. V was cut by 4 bases and J by 7 bases, with 8 bases left in between. The CDR3 reads CASGWGEQPQHF. The CDR3 bases are TGTGCTAGTGGTTGGGGGGAACAGCCCCAGCATTTT.

This chain joins TRBV27 and TRBJ2-1; unclear D gene. Trimming took off 7 bases at V and 10 bases at J, with 11 bases between the two ends. The V gene's germline CDR1 is MNHEY and CDR2 SMNVEV (reference sequence). The CDR3 has 11 residues. CDR3 sequence (DNA): TGTGCCAGCACCCGCGGAGACGAGCAGTTCTTC. Translating it yields CASTRGDEQFF.

This clonotype was recorded at least ten times. This chain links TRBV29-1 with TRBJ2-1; either TRBD1 or TRBD2 may fit D (5 bases each). There are 12 residues in the CDR3. Germline V CDR1 and CDR2: SQVTM, ANQGSEA. The CDR3 region is CTTPGANNEQFF. The CDR3 region has the DNA TGCACCACCCCCGGGGCAAACAATGAGCAGTTCTTC.

This chain joins TRBV19 and TRBJ2-2; tentatively, D is TRBD1 or TRBD2 (5 bases each). The ends were cut back, 4 bases at V and 6 bases at J, with 15 bases in the middle. Germline-derived CDR1 and CDR2 are LNHDA and SQIVND (reference sequence). The CDR3 loop spans 15 amino acids. The CDR3 DNA follows: TGTGCCAGTAGTAAGGGACGGGCCGTCTCCGGGGAGCTGTTTTTT. As protein: CASSKGRAVSGELFF.

The rearrangement uses TRBV9 and TRBJ2-2; D may match TRBD1 or TRBD2 (5 bases each). The CDR3 spans 14 residues. V lost 0 bases and J lost 7, with 10 bases in between. Germline lookup yields CDR1 SGDLS and CDR2 YYNGEE. This CDR3 is CASSVEGRNGELFF. In DNA form, the CDR3 reads TGTGCCAGCAGCGTAGAGGGACGTAACGGGGAGCTGTTTTTT. Based on the CDR3 plus reference TRBV9 and TRBJ2-2, the full variable domain is DSGVTQTPKHLITATGQRVTLRCSPRSGDLSVYWYQQSLDQGLQFLIQYYNGEERAKGNILERFSAQQFPDLHSELNLSSLELGDSALYFCASSVEGRNGELFFGEGSRLTVL.

In this sample, this clonotype turned up a few times. The CDR3 region has the DNA TGTGCCAGCAGCCCACGTTTGGCTAGTTGGACCTCCGAGCAGTTCTTC. This translates into CASSPRLASWTSEQFF. The chain employs TRBV14 and TRBJ2-1; no clear D gene. There are 16 residues in the CDR3. In germline, CDR1 is SGHDN, CDR2 FVKESK. Trimming took 4 bases from V and 10 from J, leaving 23 bases between them.

This clonotype has only a few counts. V usage is TRBV6-5 and J usage is TRBJ2-1; weak D call: TRBD1 (5 bases). The V end was cut by 0 bases, the J end by 9 bases, with 9 bases between. Germline CDR1 and CDR2: MNHEY and SVGAGI. This CDR3 spans 13 amino acids. The CDR3 here is CASSYSRVGEQFF. In nucleotides, the CDR3 is TGTGCCAGCAGTTACTCCAGGGTTGGTGAGCAGTTCTTC.

This clonotype was picked up many times. V and J are TRBV11-2 and TRBJ1-3, with D uncertain. The CDR3 length is 15 residues. Trimming pared 1 base from V and 0 bases from J, leaving 7 bases between. Germline loops: CDR1 SGHAT, CDR2 FQNNGV. The chain's CDR3 is CASSLAGNSGNTIYF. The CDR3 DNA is TGTGCCAGCAGCTTAGCCGGGAACTCTGGAAACACCATATATTTT. Full variable domain (outside the CDR3, taken from reference TRBV11-2 and TRBJ1-3): EAGVAQSPRYKIIEKRQSVAFWCNPISGHATLYWYQQILGQGPKLLIQFQNNGVVDDSQLPKDRFSAERLKGVDSTLKIQPAKLEDSAVYLCASSLAGNSGNTIYFGEGSWLTVV.

The chain joins TRBV6-5 to TRBJ2-5; TRBD2 matches 11 bases. J lost 4 bases, V lost 2 bases, and 6 bases had no gene match. The CDR3 length is 16 residues. CDR1 is MNHEY, CDR2 SVGAGI, per germline. The CDR3 coding sequence is TGTGCCAGCAGTTACGGGCTAGCGGGAGGAGGAGAGACCCAGTACTTC. It specifies CASSYGLAGGGETQYF.

This clonotype was picked up many times. V gene TRBV20-1 combines with J gene TRBJ2-7; 10 positions agree with TRBD1. J lost 3 bases, V lost 5 bases, and 4 bases had no gene match. From germline, CDR1 is DFQATT and CDR2 SNEGSKA (reference sequence). The CDR3 totals 13 residues. The CDR3 nucleotides are TGCAGTGCTGTGGGACAGGGGTTCTACGAGCAGTACTTC. Translated, it gives CSAVGQGFYEQYF.

This clonotype was picked up many times. The chain recombines TRBV20-1 with TRBJ2-3; TRBD2 aligns across 7 bases. This CDR3 spans 12 amino acids. With V trimmed by 3 bases and J by 5 bases, 2 bases remained unmatched. From germline, CDR1 is DFQATT and CDR2 SNEGSKA (reference sequence). The CDR3 region is CSASAGEDTQYF. CDR3 in DNA: TGCAGTGCTAGTGCGGGGGAAGATACGCAGTATTTT.

The chain combines TRBV4-1 with TRBJ2-5, with D perhaps matching TRBD1 (5 bases). Germline values: CDR1 MGHRA, CDR2 YSYEKL. This CDR3 is 21 amino acids long. With 0 bases removed from V and 5 bases from J, the gap between germline ends came to 31 bases. CDR3 nucleotides: TGCGCCAGCAGCCAAGATCTAGTACCCTCTTTACATGGGGCCCGTAGGGAGACCCAGTACTTC. Translation: CASSQDLVPSLHGARRETQYF.

Many counts were recorded for this clonotype. The chain joins TRBV5-1 to TRBJ1-1; D ambiguous. Trimming stripped 0 bases from V and 1 base from J, with 4 bases between. The germline CDR1 and CDR2 sequences are SGHRS and YFSETQ. The CDR3 contains 13 residues. This chain's CDR3 is CASSLGKNTEAFF. Written as DNA, the CDR3 is TGCGCCAGCAGCTTGGGGAAGAACACTGAAGCTTTCTTT.

As for this clonotype: In this CDR3 the conserved last residue, phenylalanine or tryptophan, is missing, so a read error is likely. The chain uses TRBV5-5 and TRBJ2-7; D gene uncertain. Germline CDR1 and CDR2: SGHKS and YYEKEE (reference sequence). Trimming cost V 4 bases and J 1 base, with 12 bases left between them. There are 14 residues in the CDR3. Here the CDR3 DNA reads TGTGCCAGCAGCCTTCTGACAAGTTCCTACGAGCAGTACCTC. Translation: CASSLLTSSYEQYL.

In its sample, this clonotype was seen many times. The chain has TRBV12-3 or TRBV12-4 and TRBJ1-1; D call uncertain. Trimming shortened V by 7 bases and J by 2 bases, and 5 bases separated the two germline ends. The CDR3 spans 11 residues. The CDR3, as DNA: TGTGCCAGCACCTTAAACACTGAAGCTTTCTTT. Residues: CASTLNTEAFF.

This clonotype has at least ten counts. The genes are TRBV2 and TRBJ2-1; TRBD1 aligns across 7 bases. The CDR3 totals 14 residues. Losses at the gene ends were 6 bases for V and 4 bases for J; bases not matched to a gene: 6. From germline, CDR1 is SNHLY and CDR2 FYNNEI. CDR3 protein: CASSDGTAYNEQFF. The CDR3 DNA sequence: TGTGCCAGCAGCGACGGGACAGCGTACAATGAGCAGTTCTTC.

In this sample, this clonotype turned up many times. The J gene is TRBJ2-3, the V gene TRBV11-2, with 8 bases matching TRBD2. The CDR3 covers 14 residues. Germline V gene sequence: CDR1 SGHAT, CDR2 FQNNGV. V was clipped by 1 base and J by 6 bases; unmatched bases: 3. The CDR3 loop is CASSLAGGRDTQYF. CDR3 bases: TGTGCCAGCAGCTTAGCGGGGGGGCGTGATACGCAGTATTTT.

This clonotype was detected only a few times. The gene calls are TRBV10-3 and TRBJ2-2, with 8 bases identical to TRBD2. From germline, CDR1 is ENHRY and CDR2 SYGVKD. Trimming took 3 bases from V and 3 from J; bases not matched to a gene: 3. The CDR3 is made up of 15 amino acids. In DNA, the CDR3 is TGTGCCATCAGTGAAGCGGGAGCTGACACCGGGGAGCTGTTTTTT. The encoded protein is CAISEAGADTGELFF.

The chain employs TRBV6-1 and TRBJ2-1; 8 bases fit TRBD2. This CDR3 has 14 amino acids. CDR1 and CDR2 from the germline V gene are MNHNS and SASEGT. J was trimmed by 2 bases and V by 6 bases; bases with no gene match: 3. DNA for the CDR3: TGTGCCAGCAGGGGACTAGGGACCTACAATGAGCAGTTCTTC. This translates into CASRGLGTYNEQFF.

This clonotype showed up just a few times. The V gene is TRBV11-2, the J gene TRBJ1-1; D is undetermined. The V end lost 5 bases, the J end lost 4 bases, and 20 bases lay between the germline ends. CDR1 is SGHAT and CDR2 is FQNNGV in the germline V gene. The CDR3 extends over 16 amino acids. The CDR3 DNA reads TGTGCCAGCAGCCCCCTGGCTGGAGGCTCGGGCACTGAAGCTTTCTTT. This encodes CASSPLAGGSGTEAFF.